A single T cell receptor (beta chain) is shown here with its context. This record belongs to a study of blood T cell repertoires in COVID-19. Germline CDR1 reads LGHDT; CDR2 reads YNNKEL (reference sequence). The CDR3 extends over 15 amino acids. Between the trimmed V and J ends, which lost 1 base and 8 bases, there was a span of 14 bases. Recruitment covered roughly 24 US areas and drew participants whose ages spanned roughly 18 to 89 years. Libraries were prepared by immunoSEQ multiplex PCR; TCRdb keeps only in-frame clonotypes and omits some of them. The sample lists about 360,000 clones, approximately 85% occurring once.

The sequencing input was PBMCs or T cells enriched from blood (not recorded which). The genes are TRBV3-1 (or the pseudogene TRBV3-2) and TRBJ1-4; D not resolved. The sequence was collected from a woman in her 40s with acute COVID-19. CDR3: CASSQVVSLPEKLFF. The CDR3 DNA sequence: TGTGCCAGCAGCCAAGTGGTCAGTTTGCCCGAAAAACTGTTTTTT.